The TCR beta chain under discussion was sequenced for a study of blood T cell repertoires in COVID-19. Looking at the study overall: From T cells, B-cell-depleted T cells, or PBMCs came the material, which was cDNA or gDNA.

The CDR3 is made up of 17 amino acids. Losses at the gene ends were 5 bases for V and 1 base for J; bases not matched to a gene: 8. Germline-derived CDR1 and CDR2 are MGHRA and YSYEKL. Profiled with immunoSEQ multiplex PCR; TCRdb holds only in-frame clones, not every one. The table shows about 100,000 clones, with around 88% occurring only once. The J gene is TRBJ2-4, the V gene TRBV4-1; 10 nucleotides align to TRBD2. Sequencing was performed on peripheral blood. The TCR comes from a man older than 75 with active or convalescent COVID-19. As DNA, the CDR3 is TGCGCCAGCAGCGAATCGACTAGCGGGTTCGCCAAAAACATTCAGTACTTC. Its translation: CASSESTSGFAKNIQYF.